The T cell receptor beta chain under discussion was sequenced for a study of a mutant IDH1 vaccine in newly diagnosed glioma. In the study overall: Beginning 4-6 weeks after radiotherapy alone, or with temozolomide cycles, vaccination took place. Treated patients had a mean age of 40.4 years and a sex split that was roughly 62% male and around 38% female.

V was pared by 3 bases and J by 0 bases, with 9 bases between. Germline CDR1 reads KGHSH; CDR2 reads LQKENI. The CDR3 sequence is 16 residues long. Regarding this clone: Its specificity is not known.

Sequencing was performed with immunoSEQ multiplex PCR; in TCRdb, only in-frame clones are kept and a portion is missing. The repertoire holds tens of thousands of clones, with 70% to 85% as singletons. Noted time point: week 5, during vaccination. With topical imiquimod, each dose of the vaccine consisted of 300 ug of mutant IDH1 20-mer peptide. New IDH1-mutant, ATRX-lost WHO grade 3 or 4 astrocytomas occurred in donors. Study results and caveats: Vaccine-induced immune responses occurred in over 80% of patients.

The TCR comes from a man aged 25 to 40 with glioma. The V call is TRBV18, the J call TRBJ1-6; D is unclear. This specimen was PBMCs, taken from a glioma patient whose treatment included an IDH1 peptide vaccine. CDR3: CASSPNEVSYNSPLHF. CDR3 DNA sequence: TGTGCCAGCTCACCTAATGAGGTCTCCTATAATTCACCCCTCCACTTT.